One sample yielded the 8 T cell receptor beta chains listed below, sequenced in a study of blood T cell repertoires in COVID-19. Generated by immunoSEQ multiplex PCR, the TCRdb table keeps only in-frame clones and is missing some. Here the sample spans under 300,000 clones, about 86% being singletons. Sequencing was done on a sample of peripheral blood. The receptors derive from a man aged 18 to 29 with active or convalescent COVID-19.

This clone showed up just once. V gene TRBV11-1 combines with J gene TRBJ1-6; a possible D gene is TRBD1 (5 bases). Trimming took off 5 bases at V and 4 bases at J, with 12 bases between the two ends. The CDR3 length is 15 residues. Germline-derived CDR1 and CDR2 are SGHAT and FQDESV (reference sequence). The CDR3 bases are TGTGCCAGCAGCGACCGCGGGGGTTATAATTCACCCCTCCACTTT. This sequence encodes CASSDRGGYNSPLHF.

This chain's CDR3 is CASSLYSGGQETQYF. In DNA form, the CDR3 reads TGCGCCAGCAGCTTGTATTCTGGGGGACAGGAGACCCAGTACTTC. The chain recombines TRBV5-1 with TRBJ2-5, with 7 bases aligning to TRBD1. Germline loops: CDR1 SGHRS, CDR2 YFSETQ. Trimming at V came to 1 base and at J to 5 bases, leaving 8 bases not matched to a gene. This CDR3 has 15 residues.

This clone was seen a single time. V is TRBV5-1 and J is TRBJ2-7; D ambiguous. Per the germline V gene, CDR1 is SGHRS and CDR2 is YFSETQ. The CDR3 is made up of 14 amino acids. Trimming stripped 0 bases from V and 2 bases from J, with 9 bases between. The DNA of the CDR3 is TGCGCCAGCAGCTTGGTCGGTGTAGCCTACGAGCAGTACTTC. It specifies CASSLVGVAYEQYF.

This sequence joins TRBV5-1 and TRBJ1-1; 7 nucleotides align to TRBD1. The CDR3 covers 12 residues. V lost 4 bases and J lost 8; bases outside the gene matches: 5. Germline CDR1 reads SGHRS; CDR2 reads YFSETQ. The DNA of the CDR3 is TGCGCCAGCAGCCCTGAGACAGGGGAAGCTTTCTTT. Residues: CASSPETGEAFF.

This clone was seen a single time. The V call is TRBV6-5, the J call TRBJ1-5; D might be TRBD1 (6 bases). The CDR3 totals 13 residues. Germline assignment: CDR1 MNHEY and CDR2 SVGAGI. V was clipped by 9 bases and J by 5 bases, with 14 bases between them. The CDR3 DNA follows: TGTGCCAGTTCGACACAGGGAGATCAGCCCCAGCATTTT. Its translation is CASSTQGDQPQHF.

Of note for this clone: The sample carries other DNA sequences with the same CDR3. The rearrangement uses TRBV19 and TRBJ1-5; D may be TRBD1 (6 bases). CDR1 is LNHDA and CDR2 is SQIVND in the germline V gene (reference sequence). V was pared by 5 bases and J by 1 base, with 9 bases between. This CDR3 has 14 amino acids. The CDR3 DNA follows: TGTGCCAGTAGTCCCCAGGGGAGCAATCAGCCCCAGCATTTT. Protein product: CASSPQGSNQPQHF.

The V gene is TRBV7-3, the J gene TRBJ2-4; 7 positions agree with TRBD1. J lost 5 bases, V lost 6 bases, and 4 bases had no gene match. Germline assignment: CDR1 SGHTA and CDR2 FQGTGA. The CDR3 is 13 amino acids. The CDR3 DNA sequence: TGTGCCAGCAGTTGGGGGACAGAAAACATTCAGTACTTC. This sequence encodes CASSWGTENIQYF. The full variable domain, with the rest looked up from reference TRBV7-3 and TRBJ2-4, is GAGVSQTPSNKVTEKGKYVELRCDPISGHTALYWYRQSLGQGPEFLIYFQGTGAADDSGLPNDRFFAVRPEGSVSTLKIQRTERGDSAVYLCASSWGTENIQYFGAGTRLSVL.

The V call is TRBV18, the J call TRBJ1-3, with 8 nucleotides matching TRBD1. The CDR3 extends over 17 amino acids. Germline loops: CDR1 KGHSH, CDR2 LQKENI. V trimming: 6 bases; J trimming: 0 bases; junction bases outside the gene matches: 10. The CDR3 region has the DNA TGTGCCAGCTCGGGACAGGTCCCTCAAGACTCTGGAAACACCATATATTTT. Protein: CASSGQVPQDSGNTIYF.